This TCR beta chain was sequenced for a study of blood T cell repertoires in COVID-19. As for the study in general: Samples of COVID-19 (acute and convalescent) were obtained from the United States, Italy and Spain. The analysed material was cDNA or gDNA that came from T cells, B-cell-depleted T cells, or PBMCs.

In the study's own analysis: Amplified reference gene primers provided the basis for estimating nucleated cell counts. Sequencing was performed with immunoSEQ multiplex PCR; in TCRdb, only in-frame clones are kept and a portion is missing. V and J calls and clone size are given by that table; D and trimming were obtained from the DNA. This table holds tens of thousands of clones, more than 65% found once. V lost 0 bases and J 8 bases, leaving 10 bases between the germline ends. The CDR3 runs 13 residues. Germline assignment: CDR1 SGHTA and CDR2 FQGNSA. This clone appeared a single time. V and J are TRBV7-2 and TRBJ1-2; D perhaps matches TRBD1 (6 bases). Sequences were obtained from peripheral blood. The clonotype originates from a man aged 55-75 years with acute or convalescent COVID-19. Here the CDR3 reads CASSLAGRGGYTF. The CDR3 DNA reads as TGTGCCAGCAGCTTAGCGGGCAGGGGCGGCTACACCTTC.